The text below deals with one TCR beta chain. Germline V CDR1 and CDR2: SNHLY, FYNNEI. The V end was cut by 5 bases, the J end by 3 bases, with 4 bases between. CDR3 length equals 12 residues. These data originate in a study of blood T cell repertoires in COVID-19. Across the whole study: There were acute and convalescent COVID-19 samples, and they came from the United States, Italy and Spain. PBMCs, B-cell-depleted T cells, or T cells were the source of the cDNA or gDNA that made up the material.

The authors' processing: For nucleated cells, counts were estimated from reference gene primer amplification. Generated by immunoSEQ multiplex PCR, the TCRdb table keeps only in-frame clones and is missing some. The V and J calls and clone size come from that table; D and trimming were worked out from the DNA. The sample contains roughly 100,000 clones, 84% of which appear only once. The sequence came from a man aged 65 to 79 with active or convalescent COVID-19. V gene TRBV2 combines with J gene TRBJ2-2; D is undetermined. The sequencing input was peripheral blood. The CDR3 nucleotides read TGTGCCAGCAGTCTAGACACCGGGGAGCTGTTTTTT. The encoded protein is CASSLDTGELFF. Combining the CDR3 with reference TRBV2 and TRBJ2-2 gives the whole variable domain EPEVTQTPSHQVTQMGQEVILRCVPISNHLYFYWYRQILGQKVEFLVSFYNNEISEKSEIFDDQFSVERPDGSNFTLKIRSTKLEDSAMYFCASSLDTGELFFGEGSRLTVL.